These T cell receptor beta chains were read from a single sample in a study of CD8+ T cells in alopecia areata. The assay was immunoSEQ multiplex PCR, and TCRdb's table has in-frame clones only and misses some. The data hold tens of thousands of clones, with 46% observed a single time. Sequenced here: CD8+ T cells sorted from blood, sampled around week 37, from a patient treated with tofacitinib. These receptors all come from a human donor with alopecia areata. Each CDR3 is given without its conserved first and last residue. A D gene is named only where the DNA matches it firmly.

. | TRBV29-1 | SLITDTQY
TRBD2 | TRBV7-9 | ASSLVGGRYPQETQY
TRBD1 | TRBV5-1 | ASSLLPRDSDNEQF
. | TRBV29-1 | SAGPAEGYT
. | TRBV4-1 | ASSQEWGNYGYT
. | TRBV7-9 | ASSLGSGANYGYT
TRBD2 | TRBV7-8 | ARGLAGAYEQY
. | TRBV9 | ASSVEGAWETQY
. | TRBV13 | ASSLGRGYEQF
TRBD1 | TRBV29-1 | SVETDRGSTGELF
. | TRBV7-3 | ASSLTGGRGNTEAF
. | TRBV29-1 | SVNEASRYEQY
TRBD1 | TRBV29-1 | SVEDRETGGPNEQF
TRBD1 | TRBV2 | ASSEASTTGGGYNEQF
TRBD1 | TRBV29-1 | SVEDPGRGSYEQY
TRBD1 | TRBV30 | ARGTGIGYNEQF
. | TRBV6-1 | ASSEFWGSSYEQY
. | TRBV6-4 | ASWFSSYNEQF
TRBD1 | TRBV7-9 | ASSFGQGNEQY
. | TRBV7-9 | ASSLGPGELF
TRBD1 | TRBV2 | ASSGDRDYEQY
. | TRBV7-9 | ASSPRQGNQPQH
. | TRBV7-9 | ASSLGQNYGYT